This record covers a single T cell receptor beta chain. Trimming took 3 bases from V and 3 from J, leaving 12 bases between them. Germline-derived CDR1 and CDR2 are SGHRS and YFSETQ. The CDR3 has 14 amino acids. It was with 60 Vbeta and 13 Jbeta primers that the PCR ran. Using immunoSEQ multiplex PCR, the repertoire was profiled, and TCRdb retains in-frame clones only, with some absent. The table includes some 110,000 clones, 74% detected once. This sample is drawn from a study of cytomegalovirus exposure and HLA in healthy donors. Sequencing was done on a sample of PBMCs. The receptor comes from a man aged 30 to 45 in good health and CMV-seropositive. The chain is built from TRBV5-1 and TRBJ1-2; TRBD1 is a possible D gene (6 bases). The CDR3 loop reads CASSWEQGYYGYTF. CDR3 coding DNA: TGCGCCAGCAGCTGGGAACAGGGATACTATGGCTACACCTTC.